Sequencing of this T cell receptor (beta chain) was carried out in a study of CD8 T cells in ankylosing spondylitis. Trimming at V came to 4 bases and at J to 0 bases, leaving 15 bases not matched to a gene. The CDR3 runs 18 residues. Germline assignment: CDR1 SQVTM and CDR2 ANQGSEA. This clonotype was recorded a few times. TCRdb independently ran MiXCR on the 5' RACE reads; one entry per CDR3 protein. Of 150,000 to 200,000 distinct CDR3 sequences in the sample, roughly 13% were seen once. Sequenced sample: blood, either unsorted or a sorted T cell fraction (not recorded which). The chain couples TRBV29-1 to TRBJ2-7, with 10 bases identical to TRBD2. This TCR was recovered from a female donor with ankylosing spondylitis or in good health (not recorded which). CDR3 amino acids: CSVAFLTSGIPTSYEQYF. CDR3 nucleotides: TGCAGCGTTGCTTTTCTTACTAGCGGGATCCCCACCTCCTACGAGCAGTACTTC.